This T cell receptor (beta chain) was documented in a study of beta chain features in type 1 diabetes. The CDR3 covers 13 residues. Germline CDR1 is SGHVS and CDR2 is FNYEAQ. V lost 1 base to trimming and J lost 2 bases, with 5 bases between them. General study findings and limits: All four CD4+ subsets from Type 1 diabetes patients carried moderately but significantly shorter TCRB CDR3s.

Worth noting for this clone: Its cognate antigen is unknown.

Expressed TCRB transcripts were sequenced after all isolated RNA was converted to cDNA. The protocol was immunoSEQ multiplex PCR, while the TCRdb copy is restricted to in-frame clones and leaves out a portion. This sample has about 230,000 clones; 16% occur once, and the top ten carry about 0.092%. The clonotype originates from a man aged 25 to 45 with type 1 diabetes. V is TRBV7-6 and J is TRBJ2-5; D perhaps matches TRBD1 (5 bases). The sequenced material came from naive CD4+ T cells from blood. For the CDR3, the DNA is TGTGCCAGCAGCTTAGGACAGCAAGAGACCCAGTACTTC. This translates into CASSLGQQETQYF.